Presented here are 26 T cell receptor beta chains from one specimen sequenced in a study of identical twins. One entry per CDR3 protein results from TCRdb running MiXCR on the 5' RACE reads. Of 210,000 or so distinct CDR3 sequences listed, approximately 15% are singletons. These data were also filed under a second study, of T cells expressing NK-cell markers.

Sequenced material: CD8+ T cells sorted from blood. These receptors all come from a woman aged 18-29 years in good health.

The rearrangement links TRBV7-2 to TRBJ2-2, with 13 bases identical to TRBD2. V shed 0 bases and J 7 bases; nucleotides not matched to a gene: 11. Germline CDR1 reads SGHTA; CDR2 reads FQGNSA. The CDR3 runs 19 residues. In DNA, the CDR3 is TGTGCCAGCAGCTTAGCGGGGACTAGCGGGACCTCCTTCAACGGGGAGCTGTTTTTT. Residues: CASSLAGTSGTSFNGELFF.

The J gene is TRBJ2-3, the V gene TRBV7-9; D perhaps matches TRBD2 (6 bases). Germline V lookup: CDR1 SEHNR, CDR2 FQNEAQ (reference sequence). The CDR3 is 15 amino acids. Deletions cut 3 bases from V and 1 base from J, with 11 bases between. The CDR3 protein is CASSLTSDGTDTQYF. The CDR3 region has the DNA TGTGCCAGCAGCTTGACTAGTGATGGCACAGATACGCAGTATTTT.

The genes are TRBV12-3 or TRBV12-4 and TRBJ2-3; D is possibly TRBD1 (6 bases). The V gene lost 5 bases and the J gene lost 3 bases, with 15 bases spanning the gap. This CDR3 has 15 amino acids. CDR3 sequence reads: CASSGGGQATDTQYF. CDR3 nucleotide sequence: TGTGCCAGCAGTGGGGGCGGGCAGGCGACAGATACGCAGTATTTT.

The gene calls are TRBV11-2 and TRBJ2-7; perhaps TRBD2 as D (6 bases). Trimming removed 5 bases from V and 0 bases from J, with 11 bases in between. The CDR3 sequence is 14 residues long. The germline V gene encodes CDR1 SGHAT and CDR2 FQNNGV. CDR3 loop: CASSVIGSSYEQYF. In DNA form, the CDR3 reads TGTGCCAGCAGCGTGATCGGGAGCTCCTACGAGCAGTACTTC.

The chain couples TRBV29-1 to TRBJ1-2, with unresolved D. The CDR3 loop spans 14 amino acids. Germline CDR1 and CDR2: SQVTM and ANQGSEA. V was cut by 7 bases and J by 0 bases, with 15 bases left in between. The chain's CDR3 is CSADSGPSNYGYTF. CDR3 DNA sequence: TGCAGCGCTGATTCCGGGCCCTCTAACTATGGCTACACCTTC.

This clonotype turned up a few times. CDR3 DNA: TGTGCCAGCAGCTTGGGACACCCCGGGGAGCTGTTTTTT. Protein sequence: CASSLGHPGELFF. V and J are TRBV11-3 and TRBJ2-2; a possible D gene is TRBD1 (6 bases). The CDR3 runs to 13 residues. CDR1 and CDR2 from the germline V gene are SGHNT and YENEEA. Between the trimmed V and J ends, which lost 3 bases and 6 bases, there was a span of 8 bases.

This clonotype has a handful of counts. V is TRBV27 and J is TRBJ1-2; 8 positions agree with TRBD1. Germline CDR1 and CDR2: MNHEY and SMNVEV (reference sequence). The CDR3 is 13 residues long. The J segment lost 8 bases and the V segment lost 5 bases, leaving 7 bases of the junction unmatched. The CDR3 bases are TGTGCCAGCAGTCCCGGGACAGGTCAGGGCTACACCTTC. Protein sequence: CASSPGTGQGYTF.

This clonotype was picked up a small number of times. The rearrangement uses TRBV2 and TRBJ2-2; no reliable D call. The CDR3 contains 13 residues. Trimming pared 3 bases from V and 3 bases from J, leaving 5 bases between. The germline V gene has CDR1 SNHLY and CDR2 FYNNEI. CDR3 residues: CASSEVYTGELFF. The CDR3 DNA reads as TGTGCCAGCAGTGAGGTGTACACCGGGGAGCTGTTTTTT.

The table lists this clonotype with a few counts. J is TRBJ2-2 and V is TRBV19; no clear D gene. The CDR3 has 15 residues. Per the germline V gene, CDR1 is LNHDA and CDR2 is SQIVND (reference sequence). V lost 1 base, J lost 1 base, and 7 bases lay in between. The CDR3 is CASSIVLENTGELFF. CDR3 sequence (DNA): TGTGCCAGTAGTATAGTGTTGGAGAACACCGGGGAGCTGTTTTTT.

The chain couples TRBV7-2 to TRBJ2-7, with D unresolved. Per germline, CDR1 SGHTA and CDR2 FQGNSA. Trimming took 1 base from V and 1 from J, leaving 11 bases between them. This CDR3 has 15 residues. In DNA form, the CDR3 reads TGTGCCAGCAGCTTAGGTCCCGGATTATCCTACGAGCAGTACTTC. This codes for CASSLGPGLSYEQYF.

The chain is built from TRBV9 and TRBJ1-1; no firm D call. Germline-derived CDR1 and CDR2 are SGDLS and YYNGEE. The CDR3 loop spans 13 amino acids. The V end was cut by 0 bases, the J end by 5 bases, with 8 bases between. CDR3 in amino acids: CASSVAPGTEAFF. The CDR3 nucleotides are TGTGCCAGCAGCGTAGCTCCGGGAACTGAAGCTTTCTTT.

By frequency in the sample, this clonotype is medium-sized. The chain combines TRBV3-2 with TRBJ1-2. TRBV3-2 is labeled a pseudogene. The CDR3 totals 16 residues. The CDR3 DNA sequence: TGTGCCAGCAGCCAGAAGACTGGGCTGGAGGCCTATGGCTACACCTTC. This sequence encodes CASSQKTGLEAYGYTF.

The rearrangement joins TRBV13 to TRBJ1-1; possible D gene TRBD1, 5 bases. CDR1 is PRHDT, CDR2 FYEKMQ, per germline (reference sequence). V lost 6 bases, J lost 4 bases, and 18 bases lay in between. CDR3 size: 15 residues. The CDR3 DNA follows: TGTGCCAGCAGGCAAGGGGCCGACGTGATCACTGAAGCTTTCTTT. As protein: CASRQGADVITEAFF.

The gene calls are TRBV9 and TRBJ2-1; 7 bases match TRBD2. With V trimmed by 1 base and J by 3 bases, 10 bases remained unmatched. The germline gives CDR1 SGDLS, CDR2 YYNGEE. CDR3 length equals 17 residues. The CDR3 loop reads CASSVLGRDGYYNEQFF. In DNA, the CDR3 is TGTGCCAGCAGCGTATTGGGGAGGGATGGCTACTACAATGAGCAGTTCTTC.

V usage is TRBV9 and J usage is TRBJ2-1; D uncertain. Trimming shortened V by 5 bases and J by 7 bases, and 13 bases separated the two germline ends. Looked up from germline, CDR1 is SGDLS and CDR2 is YYNGEE. CDR3 length: 13 residues. The CDR3 sequence is CASRPILENEQFF. The DNA of the CDR3 is TGTGCCAGCAGGCCGATACTGGAAAATGAGCAGTTCTTC.

This clonotype appeared many times. The V call is TRBV15, the J call TRBJ2-7, with D perhaps TRBD2 (7 bases). Germline-derived CDR1 and CDR2 are LNHNV and YYDKDF (reference sequence). This CDR3 is built from 15 residues. Deletions cut 5 bases from V and 0 bases from J, with 14 bases between. CDR3 DNA sequence: TGTGCCACCAGCGCCGCGGGGGCCGACTCCTACGAGCAGTACTTC. This translates into CATSAAGADSYEQYF.

This clonotype was detected a few times. The chain combines TRBV5-1 with TRBJ2-2, with 11 bases aligning to TRBD2. The germline CDR1 and CDR2 sequences are SGHRS and YFSETQ. The CDR3 is made up of 16 amino acids. V gave up 7 bases and J gave up 7 bases; unmatched junction bases: 12. CDR3 nucleotides: TGCGCCAGCTCCCTTAGCGGGAGGGCCTCTAACGGGGAGCTGTTTTTT. It specifies CASSLSGRASNGELFF.

The chain couples TRBV9 to TRBJ2-1; possible D gene TRBD1, 6 bases. In germline, CDR1 is SGDLS, CDR2 YYNGEE. This CDR3 is built from 13 residues. V was cut by 4 bases and J by 9 bases, with 14 bases left in between. CDR3 loop: CASSPQDSFEQFF. The CDR3 DNA reads as TGTGCCAGCAGCCCCCAGGACAGTTTTGAGCAGTTCTTC.

This chain joins TRBV6-1 and TRBJ2-1; D is undetermined. CDR3 length equals 12 residues. Germline lookup yields CDR1 MNHNS and CDR2 SASEGT. The V end was cut by 7 bases, the J end by 10 bases, with 14 bases between. CDR3 DNA: TGTGCCAGCATTGGGCTATATCAGGAGCAGTTCTTC. Its translation: CASIGLYQEQFF.

V gene TRBV11-3 combines with J gene TRBJ2-5; unclear D gene. CDR1 is SGHNT and CDR2 is YENEEA in the germline V gene. The CDR3 contains 14 residues. The V end lost 11 bases, the J end lost 5 bases, and 21 bases lay between the germline ends. CDR3 in DNA: TGTGCCGAACCCAGGTTCATGGCTCGGGAGACCCAGTACTTC. Amino acids: CAEPRFMARETQYF.

This clonotype was observed a few times. The V gene is TRBV30, the J gene TRBJ2-7, with TRBD2 matching over 9 bases. The CDR3 is 14 residues long. The trim removed 5 bases at V and 4 bases at J, leaving 9 bases unmatched. Looked up from germline, CDR1 is GTSNPN and CDR2 is SVGIG (reference sequence). This chain's CDR3 is CAWAGGPVLYEQYF. DNA of the CDR3: TGTGCCTGGGCGGGAGGGCCGGTATTGTACGAGCAGTACTTC.

In its sample, this clonotype was seen many times. The V and J genes are TRBV9 and TRBJ2-3; D unresolved. The CDR3 is 16 residues long. Per germline, CDR1 SGDLS and CDR2 YYNGEE. V lost 2 bases to trimming and J lost 4 bases, with 17 bases between them. The CDR3 region has the DNA TGTGCCAGCAGCGTTGTTAGCTATCCTAACCCAGATACGCAGTATTTT. Protein product: CASSVVSYPNPDTQYF.

The CDR3 coding sequence is TGTGCCAGCAGTTACGCGGGAGTCGTTTACGAGCAGTACTTC. This gives the protein CASSYAGVVYEQYF. The rearrangement links TRBV6-5 to TRBJ2-7; 7 bases map to TRBD2. Germline V gives CDR1 MNHEY, CDR2 SVGAGI. This CDR3 region has 14 residues. Trimming took 2 bases from V and 4 from J; bases not matched to a gene: 5.

The rearrangement joins TRBV6-1 to TRBJ2-3, with a weak D call TRBD2 (6 bases). Germline loops: CDR1 MNHNS, CDR2 SASEGT. The germline V and J ends were trimmed by 8 bases and 2 bases, with 17 bases remaining between them. There are 15 residues in the CDR3. The CDR3: CASGGSGDPTDTQYF. The CDR3 nucleotides are TGTGCCAGCGGGGGGAGCGGAGACCCCACAGATACGCAGTATTTT.

This chain joins TRBV4-1 and TRBJ1-6, with a possible D match to TRBD1 (5 bases). Trimming stripped 3 bases from V and 7 bases from J, with 16 bases between. Germline V gene sequence: CDR1 MGHRA, CDR2 YSYEKL. The CDR3 is 16 residues long. The CDR3 protein is CASSQGEPGLNSPLHF. CDR3 nucleotides: TGCGCCAGCAGCCAGGGGGAGCCAGGCTTGAATTCACCCCTCCACTTT.

This clonotype was seen ten or more times. The rearrangement joins TRBV10-3 to TRBJ2-7; D tentatively fits TRBD1 or TRBD2 (5 bases each). V lost 4 bases to trimming and J lost 0 bases, with 16 bases between them. CDR1 and CDR2 (germline): ENHRY, SYGVKD. CDR3 length equals 16 residues. CDR3 sequence: CAISVSGTVNSYEQYF. CDR3 coding DNA: TGTGCCATCAGTGTTTCAGGGACGGTGAACTCCTACGAGCAGTACTTC.